Below, one T cell receptor (beta chain) is given with its context. As yet, its antigen is unknown. The junction had 6 bases not matched to a gene; V was cut back by 5 bases and J by 0 bases. CDR1 SEHNR and CDR2 FQNEAQ come from the germline V gene (reference sequence). The CDR3 loop spans 16 amino acids. The sample comes from a study of cytomegalovirus exposure and HLA in healthy donors. Donors counted as nominally healthy when sampled, yet unrecorded immune exposures were likely. Findings of the study overall: TCR beta V segments were, for the most part, productive about 87% or about 30% of the time in an earlier analysis. In a later analysis, V- and J-gene trimming of beta chains associated with a DCLRE1C missense variant, replicated independently.

PCR amplification relied on 60 Vbeta primers (plus 13 Jbeta primers). Libraries were prepared by immunoSEQ multiplex PCR; TCRdb keeps only in-frame clonotypes and omits some of them. The data show about 140,000 clones, roughly 74% seen once. This rearrangement joins TRBV7-9 to TRBJ2-3; 9 nucleotides agree with TRBD2. This clonotype originated in a woman in her late teens or twenties in good health and CMV-seropositive. The sequencing input was PBMCs. In nucleotides, the CDR3 is TGTGCCAGCAGCGCCTCTAGCGGGGAGAGCACAGATACGCAGTATTTT. Translated, it gives CASSASSGESTDTQYF. Full variable domain (remainder filled in from reference TRBV7-9 and TRBJ2-3): DTGVSQNPRHKITKRGQNVTFRCDPISEHNRLYWYRQTLGQGPEFLTYFQNEAQLEKSRLLSDRFSAERPKGSFSTLEIQRTEQGDSAMYLCASSASSGESTDTQYFGPGTRLTVL.